By sample share, the clone carrying this T cell receptor (beta chain) is large. Its antigen is unidentified. Noted time point: sample taken at primary tumor resection. Tumor, nontumor lung or frozen PBMC supplied whole RNA that was sequenced unsorted. This sample is drawn from a study of spatial heterogeneity in lung cancer. Study-level results: Tumoral mutation counts were tracked by counts of expanded intratumoral alpha and beta TCRs.

TCRdb recomputed calls from the 5' RACE reads with MiXCR, one row per CDR3 protein. The sample yields some 1,600 distinct CDR3 sequences, about 24% seen once. The specimen comprised lung tumor tissue, sampled at surgery. This clonotype was obtained from a female donor with early-stage non-small cell lung cancer.

CDR3: CASQAGGSEDTQYF. As DNA, the CDR3 is TGCGCCAGCCAGGCGGGAGGTTCCGAAGATACGCAGTATTTT. The chain employs TRBV5-1 and TRBJ2-3, with 8 bases aligning to TRBD2. V shed 7 bases, J shed 5 bases, and the junction held 9 bases outside the gene matches. Germline V gene lookup returns CDR1 SGHRS and CDR2 YFSETQ. This CDR3 is 14 amino acids long.